This section outlines one TCR beta chain sequence together with its context. What it binds is not known. The germline V gene has CDR1 MNHEY and CDR2 SMNVEV (reference sequence). CDR3 size: 13 residues. Trimming removed 1 base at V and 5 bases at J, with 7 bases between. A multiplex PCR was run with 60 Vbeta primers and 13 Jbeta primers. The data were produced by immunoSEQ multiplex PCR, yet TCRdb's version contains in-frame clones alone and is incomplete. The sample carries about 120,000 clones, 75% to 90% recorded once. This sample stems from a study of cytomegalovirus exposure and HLA in healthy donors. There were likely unrecorded immune exposures, though donors were nominally healthy when sampled. General observations from the study: The authors considered a cluster of highly shared sequence variants likely to be a sequencing artifact. Associated with cytomegalovirus, according to the listing, were 170 or so TCR beta chains.

This TCR came from a man aged 30-40 years in good health and CMV-seronegative. The source material was PBMCs. The chain uses TRBV27 and TRBJ2-3; weak D call: TRBD2 (5 bases). The CDR3, as DNA: TGTGCCAGCAGTTTATGGGCGGGAGATACGCAGTATTTT. Translated: CASSLWAGDTQYF.